Listed below are T cell receptor beta chains from one sample, sequenced in a study of cytomegalovirus exposure and HLA in healthy donors. Measured with immunoSEQ multiplex PCR; TCRdb has only the in-frame clones, and not every one. The data contain 200,000 to 300,000 clones, 86% of them singletons. Sequencing used PBMCs. These TCRs come from a woman aged 30 to 39 in good health and CMV-seropositive. The CDR3 runs from the conserved cysteine through the conserved F or W. D genes are given only for firm matches. Size is stated for part of the rows, as once, few or many counts, or as a class when the clone is expanded.

j_call d_call clone_size v_call cdr3_aa cdr3_nt
TRBJ2-1 TRBD2 few TRBV7-9 CASGTKIYNEQFF TGTGCCAGCGGGACTAAAATTTACAATGAGCAGTTCTTC
TRBJ2-5 - - TRBV13 CASSLRGETQYF TGTGCCAGCAGCTTAAGGGGGGAGACCCAGTACTTC
TRBJ1-2 - - TRBV19 CASSITGHYGYTF TGTGCCAGTAGTATTACAGGGCACTATGGCTACACCTTC
TRBJ2-1 TRBD2 - TRBV10-2 CASSELAGVGNEQFF TGCGCCAGCAGTGAACTAGCGGGAGTGGGCAATGAGCAGTTCTTC
TRBJ2-3 TRBD2 - TRBV15 CATSRDGGGSTDTQYF TGTGCCACCAGCAGAGATGGGGGGGGAAGCACAGATACGCAGTATTTT
TRBJ1-2 - few TRBV5-4 CASSLGEGPYGYTF TGTGCCAGCAGCTTGGGGGAGGGGCCCTATGGCTACACCTTC
TRBJ2-7 TRBD1 - TRBV7-6 CASSLVDRVYEQYF TGTGCCAGCAGCTTAGTCGACAGGGTTTACGAGCAGTACTTC
TRBJ1-2 - - TRBV12-5 CASGLGRTVSYGYTF TGTGCTAGTGGTTTGGGACGGACAGTATCATATGGCTACACCTTC
TRBJ1-2 - - TRBV5-4 CASSSREGGNYGYTF TGTGCCAGCAGCTCACGGGAGGGGGGGAACTATGGCTACACCTTC
TRBJ2-5 - - TRBV6-6 CASSPGQIQETQYF TGTGCCAGCAGTCCCGGACAGATACAAGAGACCCAGTACTTC
TRBJ1-1 - - TRBV4-1 CASSPEGGITEAFF TGCGCCAGCAGCCCAGAAGGAGGGATCACTGAAGCTTTCTTT
TRBJ2-7 - - TRBV30 CAWSVPGTRGEQYF TGTGCCTGGAGTGTACCAGGAACCCGGGGCGAGCAGTACTTC
TRBJ1-2 TRBD1 once TRBV30 CAWTTGNNYGYTF TGTGCCTGGACGACAGGGAACAACTATGGCTACACCTTC
TRBJ2-7 - - TRBV7-9 CASNIGGPRQYF TGTGCCAGCAACATTGGCGGCCCGAGGCAGTACTTC
TRBJ2-5 TRBD1 - TRBV2 CASSGEGQGGETQYF TGTGCCAGCAGCGGGGAGGGACAGGGAGGGGAGACCCAGTACTTC
TRBJ2-5 TRBD2 - TRBV30 CAWSVSSGRLRETQYF TGTGCCTGGAGTGTCTCTAGCGGGAGATTAAGAGAAACCCAGTACTTC
TRBJ2-1 - - TRBV11-2 CASSFDTVNNEQFF TGTGCCAGCAGCTTTGACACCGTTAACAATGAGCAGTTCTTC
TRBJ2-1 TRBD1 - TRBV11-3 CASSPRDSSYNEQFF TGTGCCAGCAGCCCTAGGGACAGCTCCTACAATGAGCAGTTCTTC
TRBJ1-1 - few TRBV9 CASSGRGRNTEAFF TGTGCCAGCAGCGGGCGGGGGAGAAACACTGAAGCTTTCTTT